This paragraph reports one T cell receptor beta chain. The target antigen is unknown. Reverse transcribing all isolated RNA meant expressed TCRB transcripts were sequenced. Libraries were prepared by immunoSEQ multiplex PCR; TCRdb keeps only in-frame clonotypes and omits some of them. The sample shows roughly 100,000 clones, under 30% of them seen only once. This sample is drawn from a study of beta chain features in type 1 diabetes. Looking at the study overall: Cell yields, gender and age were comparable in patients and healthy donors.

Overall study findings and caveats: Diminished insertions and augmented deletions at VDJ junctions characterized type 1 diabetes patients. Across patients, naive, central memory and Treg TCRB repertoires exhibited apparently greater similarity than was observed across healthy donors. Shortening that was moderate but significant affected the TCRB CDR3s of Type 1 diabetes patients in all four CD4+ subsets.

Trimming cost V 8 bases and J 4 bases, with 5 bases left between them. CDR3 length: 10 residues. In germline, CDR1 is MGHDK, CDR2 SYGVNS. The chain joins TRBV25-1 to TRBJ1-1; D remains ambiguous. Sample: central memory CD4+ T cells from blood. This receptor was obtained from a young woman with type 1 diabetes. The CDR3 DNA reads TGTGCCAGCCTGAGCACTGAAGCTTTCTTT. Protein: CASLSTEAFF.